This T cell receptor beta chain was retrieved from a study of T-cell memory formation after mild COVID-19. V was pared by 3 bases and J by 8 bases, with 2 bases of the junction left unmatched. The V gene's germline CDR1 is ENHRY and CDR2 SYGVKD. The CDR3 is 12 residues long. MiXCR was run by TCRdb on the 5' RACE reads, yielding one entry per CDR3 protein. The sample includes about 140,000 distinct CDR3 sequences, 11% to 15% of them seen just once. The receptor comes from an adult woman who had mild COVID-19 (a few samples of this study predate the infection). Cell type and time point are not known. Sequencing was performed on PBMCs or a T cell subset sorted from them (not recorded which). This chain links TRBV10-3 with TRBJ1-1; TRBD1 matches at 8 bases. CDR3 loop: CAISDHRGEAFF. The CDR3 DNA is TGTGCCATCAGTGATCACAGGGGGGAAGCTTTCTTT.